This section outlines one T cell receptor beta chain sequence together with its context. The data originate from a study of blood T cell repertoires in COVID-19. CDR1 is LGHDT and CDR2 is YNNKEL in the germline V gene (reference sequence). V gave up 7 bases and J gave up 4 bases, with 13 bases separating them. The length of the CDR3 is 13 residues. The table came from immunoSEQ multiplex PCR; TCRdb's copy has only in-frame clones and leaves some out. In the table there are 130,000 to 150,000 clones, approximately 80% of which are singletons. This clonotype was obtained from a human donor in a cohort sampled during active COVID-19. The sequenced sample was peripheral blood. The J gene is TRBJ1-2, the V gene TRBV3-1 (or the pseudogene TRBV3-2); no clear D. The CDR3 here is CASTPVRSYGYTF. The CDR3 DNA reads as TGTGCCAGCACCCCCGTGCGGTCCTATGGCTACACCTTC.